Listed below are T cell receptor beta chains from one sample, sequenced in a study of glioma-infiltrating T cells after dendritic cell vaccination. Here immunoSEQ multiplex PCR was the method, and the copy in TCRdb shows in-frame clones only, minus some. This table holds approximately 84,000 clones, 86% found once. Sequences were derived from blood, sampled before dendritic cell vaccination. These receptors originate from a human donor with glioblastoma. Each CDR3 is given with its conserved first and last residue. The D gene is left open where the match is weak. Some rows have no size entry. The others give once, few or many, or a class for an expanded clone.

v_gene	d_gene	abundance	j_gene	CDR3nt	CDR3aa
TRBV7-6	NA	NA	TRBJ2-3	TGTGCCAGCAGCTTAGAGAGTAGCCCTACGCAGTATTTT	CASSLESSPTQYF
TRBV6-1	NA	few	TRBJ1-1	TGTGCCAGCCAACTCGGGACACCGGTGGAAGCTTTCTTT	CASQLGTPVEAFF
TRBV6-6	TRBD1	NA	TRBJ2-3	TGTGCCAGCAGTTATCGTCGGGTACAGGGGGCAGATACGCAGTATTTT	CASSYRRVQGADTQYF
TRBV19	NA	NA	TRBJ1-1	TGTGCCAGTAGTATAGGGGGGCGCGGTCCCACTGAAGCTTTCTTT	CASSIGGRGPTEAFF
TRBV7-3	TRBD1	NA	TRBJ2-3	TGTGCCAGCAGCTCGACAGGGGGCGCAGATACGCAGTATTTT	CASSSTGGADTQYF
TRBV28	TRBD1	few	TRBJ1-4	TGTGCCAGCAGCCTAGGGGGCGCTTTTGATGAAAAACTGTTTTTT	CASSLGGAFDEKLFF
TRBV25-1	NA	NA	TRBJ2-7	TGTGCCAGCAGTGGCGAAGTCCCCTACGAGCAGTACTTC	CASSGEVPYEQYF
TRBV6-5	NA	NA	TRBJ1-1	TGTGCCAGCAGTTCATCCCCACCGGGTGGTGGCACTGAAGCTTTCTTT	CASSSSPPGGGTEAFF
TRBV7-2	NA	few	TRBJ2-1	TGTGCCAGCGGCCGGGGGGCCGGGAATGAGCAGTTCTTC	CASGRGAGNEQFF
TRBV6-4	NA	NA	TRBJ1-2	TGTGCCAGCAGTCCGACAGGAACAAATGGCTACACCTTC	CASSPTGTNGYTF
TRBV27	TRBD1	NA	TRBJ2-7	TGTGCCAGCAGCCCGTTTGCGGTACTAAGACAGGGCTCCTACGAGCAGTACTTC	CASSPFAVLRQGSYEQYF
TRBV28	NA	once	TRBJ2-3	TGTGCCAGCAGTCCATCCGCAGGGGTAGATACGCAGTATTTT	CASSPSAGVDTQYF
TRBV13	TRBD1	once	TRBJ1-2	TGTGCCAGCAGCCCAACCGACAGGGATGTTAACTATGGCTACACCTTC	CASSPTDRDVNYGYTF
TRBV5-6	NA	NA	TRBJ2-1	TGTGCCAGCAGCTTTCGGTCCAGGTCCAATCCCAACAATGAGCAGTTCTTC	CASSFRSRSNPNNEQFF
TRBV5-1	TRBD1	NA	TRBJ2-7	TGCGCCAGCAGCTTGGGAGCCTCCGGGACAGGTACGCCCTACGAGCAGTACTTC	CASSLGASGTGTPYEQYF
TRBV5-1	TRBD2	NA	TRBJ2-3	TGCGCCAGCAGCTTTGATCCAGCGGGGGGGCTTACAGATACGCAGTATTTT	CASSFDPAGGLTDTQYF
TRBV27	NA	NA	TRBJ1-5	TGTGCCAGCATGGCTGGACTTTCTCAGCCCCAGCATTTT	CASMAGLSQPQHF
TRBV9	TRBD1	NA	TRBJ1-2	TGTGCCAGCAGCCCACATAGTCCCGGGACAGGGGGCTTATGGAACTATGGCTACACCTTC	CASSPHSPGTGGLWNYGYTF
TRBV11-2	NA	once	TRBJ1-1	TGTGCCAGCAGTGAGATGAACACTGAAGCTTTCTTT	CASSEMNTEAFF
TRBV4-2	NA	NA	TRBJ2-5	TGTGCCAGCAGCCCCAAAGAGACCCAGTACTTC	CASSPKETQYF
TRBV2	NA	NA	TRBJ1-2	TGTGCCAGCGAATTGAGATTGGATGGCTACACCTTC	CASELRLDGYTF
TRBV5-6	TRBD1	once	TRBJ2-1	TGTGCCAGCACTCCGGGACAGGAGATCTCCTACAATGAGCAGTTCTTC	CASTPGQEISYNEQFF
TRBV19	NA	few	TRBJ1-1	TGTGCCAGTAGTATGGCGGGGCCGCCTGAAGCTTTCTTT	CASSMAGPPEAFF
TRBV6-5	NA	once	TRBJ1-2	TGTGCCAGCAGTTACTCGTCACAGTTAGCTAACTATGGCTACACCTTC	CASSYSSQLANYGYTF
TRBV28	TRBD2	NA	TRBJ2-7	TGTGCCAGCAGTCCTTGGGGGGTTAGCGGGAGTTACGAGCAGTACTTC	CASSPWGVSGSYEQYF
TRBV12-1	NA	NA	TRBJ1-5	TGTGCCAGCAGCTTTGTCGTCCAGGACAATCAGCCCCAGCATTTT	CASSFVVQDNQPQHF
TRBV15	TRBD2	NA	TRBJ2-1	TGTGCCACCAGCACGGAAGCGGGAGGCTCCTACAATGAGCAGTTCTTC	CATSTEAGGSYNEQFF